Below, 24 T cell receptor beta chains from the same sample are listed, as sequenced in a study of post-analysis software for immune sequencing data. Study-wide results and limits: When patients were compared with controls, four or five TRBV segments were more frequent, TRBV5-6, TRBV5-1 and TRBV20-1 among them.

Unique molecular identifiers featured in each of the TCR beta cDNA libraries. TCRdb re-analysed the PCR reads in MiXCR, keeping a single row per CDR3 protein. The repertoire holds hundreds of thousands of distinct CDR3 sequences, with 25% to 30% as singletons. Their antigens remain unidentified. Sequencing input: blood. The receptors originated from a girl aged 10 to 17 with multiple sclerosis.

This sequence joins TRBV2 and TRBJ2-3, with a tentative D call TRBD1 (8 bases). Per germline, CDR1 SNHLY and CDR2 FYNNEI. Deletions cut 3 bases from V and 8 bases from J, with 12 bases between. The CDR3 contains 13 residues. CDR3 DNA: TGTGCCAGCAGTGAGGACAGGGAGGGTACGCAGTATTTT. This translates into CASSEDREGTQYF. The full variable domain, rest sourced from reference TRBV2 and TRBJ2-3, is EPEVTQTPSHQVTQMGQEVILRCVPISNHLYFYWYRQILGQKVEFLVSFYNNEISEKSEIFDDQFSVERPDGSNFTLKIRSTKLEDSAMYFCASSEDREGTQYFGPGTRLTVL.

The chain employs TRBV12-3 or TRBV12-4 and TRBJ2-6; a weak D match, TRBD2 (5 bases). V lost 6 bases, J lost 1 base, and 13 bases lay in between. The CDR3 has 16 amino acids. The CDR3 spells CASRGDGLSGANVLTF. The DNA of the CDR3 is TGTGCCAGCAGAGGTGACGGACTTTCTGGGGCCAACGTCCTGACTTTC.

The rearrangement joins TRBV29-1 to TRBJ1-5, with TRBD1 identical over 12 bases. Germline V lookup: CDR1 SQVTM, CDR2 ANQGSEA. CDR3 length: 18 residues. V lost 6 bases to trimming and J lost 2 bases; unmatched junction nucleotides: 14. The CDR3 loop is CSVPPRDRGQRGNQPQHF. The CDR3 DNA reads as TGCAGCGTGCCTCCACGGGACAGGGGGCAAAGAGGCAATCAGCCCCAGCATTTT. The full variable domain, with the rest looked up from reference TRBV29-1 and TRBJ1-5, is SAVISQKPSRDICQRGTSLTIQCQVDSQVTMMFWYRQQPGQSLTLIATANQGSEATYESGFVIDKFPISRPNLTFSTLTVSNMSPEDSSIYLCSVPPRDRGQRGNQPQHFGDGTRLSIL.

The table lists this clonotype with a few counts. Written as DNA, the CDR3 is TGTGCCAGCAGCCCCCTTCTAGCGGGAGGGTCGGAGACCCAGTACTTC. This encodes CASSPLLAGGSETQYF. The chain combines TRBV7-2 with TRBJ2-5, with 12 bases identical to TRBD2. Trimming took 5 bases from V and 5 from J; bases not matched to a gene: 9. The CDR3 sequence is 16 residues long. CDR1 is SGHTA, CDR2 FQGNSA, per germline. The full variable domain, completed using reference TRBV7-2 and TRBJ2-5, is GAGVSQSPSNKVTEKGKDVELRCDPISGHTALYWYRQSLGQGLEFLIYFQGNSAPDKSGLPSDRFSAERTGGSVSTLTIQRTQQEDSAVYLCASSPLLAGGSETQYFGPGTRLLVL.

The gene calls are TRBV9 and TRBJ1-3, with TRBD1 identical over 7 bases. After removal of 3 bases from V and 0 bases from J, the junction contained 12 bases not matched to a gene. CDR1 SGDLS and CDR2 YYNGEE come from the germline V gene. This CDR3 spans 18 amino acids. CDR3 region: CASSGRGRQGNSGNTIYF. The DNA of the CDR3 is TGTGCCAGCAGCGGACGGGGACGACAGGGCAACTCTGGAAACACCATATATTTT.

The sample holds a few counts of this clonotype. V and J are TRBV2 and TRBJ1-1, with 7 bases lining up with TRBD1. Germline CDR1 is SNHLY and CDR2 is FYNNEI. The CDR3 runs 15 residues. J gave up 3 bases and V 4 bases, and 8 bases lay outside the gene matches. The CDR3, as DNA: TGTGCCAGCAGTGGACCTAACAGGGGTTACACTGAAGCTTTCTTT. It translates to CASSGPNRGYTEAFF.

This clonotype occurred a few times. This rearrangement joins TRBV6-5 to TRBJ1-6; TRBD1 agrees at 11 bases. The CDR3 contains 16 residues. The V gene end was trimmed by 5 bases and the J gene end by 9 bases; junction bases not matched to a gene: 9. In germline, CDR1 is MNHEY, CDR2 SVGAGI. CDR3 in amino acids: CASSMWTGGFGSPLHF. The CDR3 nucleotides are TGTGCCAGCAGTATGTGGACAGGGGGCTTCGGTTCACCCCTCCACTTT.

This sequence joins TRBV20-1 and TRBJ2-3; the D gene could be TRBD1 or TRBD2 (5 bases each). The CDR3 spans 13 residues. V was pared by 5 bases and J by 3 bases, with 12 bases between. The V gene's germline CDR1 is DFQATT and CDR2 SNEGSKA (reference sequence). CDR3 amino acids: CSARDPPTDTQYF. The CDR3, as DNA: TGCAGTGCTCGGGACCCGCCAACAGATACGCAGTATTTT.

The chain has TRBV29-1 and TRBJ1-2; maybe TRBD1 (6 bases). The CDR3 length is 14 residues. Trimming took 2 bases from V and 10 from J, leaving 20 bases between them. Per germline, CDR1 SQVTM and CDR2 ANQGSEA. The CDR3 is CSVEKSPGQTDYTF. The CDR3 region has the DNA TGCAGCGTTGAAAAATCACCGGGACAAACCGACTACACCTTC.

This clonotype was seen only a few times. The rearrangement uses TRBV27 and TRBJ1-2; the D is unclear. Trimming took off 5 bases at V and 3 bases at J, with 7 bases between the two ends. The V gene's germline CDR1 is MNHEY and CDR2 SMNVEV (reference sequence). CDR3 length equals 12 residues. Here the CDR3 DNA reads TGTGCCAGCAGTGGCGGGGACTATGGCTACACCTTC. It translates to CASSGGDYGYTF.

The chain recombines TRBV20-1 with TRBJ2-1; D assignment may be TRBD1 or TRBD2 (5 bases each). The CDR3 sequence is 14 residues long. The V and J ends lost 1 base and 10 bases respectively, with 17 bases between them. CDR1 is DFQATT and CDR2 is SNEGSKA in the germline V gene (reference sequence). The CDR3 here is CSARAAGRRYEQFF. The CDR3 DNA reads as TGCAGTGCTAGAGCGGCAGGGAGAAGGTACGAGCAGTTCTTC.

This clonotype was found many times. The chain uses TRBV29-1 and TRBJ2-1; TRBD2 agrees at 8 bases. The V gene's germline CDR1 is SQVTM and CDR2 ANQGSEA. The CDR3 spans 12 residues. Trimming removed 6 bases from V and 7 bases from J; junction bases left unmatched: 5. CDR3 region: CSVSGGRNEQFF. CDR3 bases: TGCAGCGTGTCAGGCGGGAGGAATGAGCAGTTCTTC.

This clonotype appeared a few times. This chain links TRBV27 with TRBJ2-5, with TRBD2 identical over 13 bases. V dropped 5 bases and J dropped 5; count of bases not matched to a gene: 5. The CDR3 has 15 residues. Germline V gene lookup returns CDR1 MNHEY and CDR2 SMNVEV (reference sequence). CDR3 nucleotide sequence: TGTGCCAGCAGTGGACTAGCGGGGGCGCGCGAGACCCAGTACTTC. Protein sequence: CASSGLAGARETQYF.

This sequence joins TRBV5-1 and TRBJ1-1, with D possibly matching TRBD1 (6 bases). CDR1 SGHRS and CDR2 YFSETQ come from the germline V gene. The CDR3 has 14 residues. V was cut by 4 bases and J by 10 bases, with 20 bases left in between. As DNA, the CDR3 is TGCGCCAGCAGCGCAGGTTCCGGTGGACAGTTAGCTTTCTTT. Its protein product is CASSAGSGGQLAFF.

V is TRBV6-5 and J is TRBJ2-3; 13 positions agree with TRBD2. The CDR3 is 16 amino acids. V lost 1 base to trimming and J lost 4 bases; unmatched junction nucleotides: 2. CDR1 and CDR2 (germline): MNHEY, SVGAGI. CDR3 protein: CASSYLGLAGSDTQYF. The CDR3 coding sequence is TGTGCCAGCAGTTACTTGGGACTAGCGGGGTCAGATACGCAGTATTTT.

J is TRBJ2-6 and V is TRBV10-3; D gene uncertain. V lost 7 bases, J lost 0 bases, and 19 bases lay in between. This CDR3 is built from 18 residues. The germline CDR1 and CDR2 sequences are ENHRY and SYGVKD. CDR3 nucleotides: TGTGCCATCAACTCCCGAGCAGGCGAGCTCTCTGGGGCCAACGTCCTGACTTTC. Encoded protein: CAINSRAGELSGANVLTF.

This clonotype was counted a few times. The rearrangement uses TRBV7-8 and TRBJ2-7; no clear D. Germline loops: CDR1 SGHVS, CDR2 FQNEAQ. The V and J ends lost 2 bases and 0 bases respectively, with 17 bases between them. This CDR3 spans 17 amino acids. CDR3 DNA: TGTGCCAGCAGCTTATTGTCAACAGCGATAAGCTCCTACGAGCAGTACTTC. It encodes CASSLLSTAISSYEQYF.

The chain recombines TRBV24-1 with TRBJ2-1, with 8 bases lining up with TRBD1. Gene TRBJ2-7 matches the end of the DNA better, so the J call may be wrong. Germline V lookup: CDR1 KGHDR, CDR2 SFDVKD. The CDR3 is 17 residues long. The CDR3 loop reads CATSDPTGVASYNEQYF. The CDR3 DNA is TGTGCCACCAGTGACCCGACAGGGGTCGCCTCCTACAATGAGCAGTACTTC.

This clonotype was seen a handful of times. J is TRBJ2-4 and V is TRBV18; tentatively, D is TRBD1 (6 bases). The CDR3 runs 17 residues. V lost 3 bases and J 13 bases, leaving 28 bases between the germline ends. The V gene's germline CDR1 is KGHSH and CDR2 LQKENI. CDR3 in DNA: TGTGCCAGCTCACCGTTCGGACAGAAAGTCCCTATGGGTGAGCAGTACTTC. Its translation is CASSPFGQKVPMGEQYF. The full variable domain, completed using reference TRBV18 and TRBJ2-4, is NAGVMQNPRHLVRRRGQEARLRCSPMKGHSHVYWYRQLPEEGLKFMVYLQKENIIDESGMPKERFSAEFPKEGPSILRIQQVVRGDSAAYFCASSPFGQKVPMGEQYFGAGTRLSVL.

This chain uses TRBV5-1 with TRBJ1-2; 9 nucleotides match TRBD1. This CDR3 region has 16 residues. CDR1 is SGHRS and CDR2 is YFSETQ in the germline V gene. V lost 4 bases to trimming and J lost 2 bases; unmatched junction nucleotides: 9. CDR3 DNA sequence: TGCGCCAGCAGCCCTTACGCCGGGACAGGGAACTATGGCTACACCTTC. This sequence encodes CASSPYAGTGNYGYTF.

The chain recombines TRBV5-1 with TRBJ1-2; the match to TRBD1 covers 8 bases. Germline V gives CDR1 SGHRS, CDR2 YFSETQ. CDR3 length: 14 residues. V was pared by 1 base and J by 4 bases, with 3 bases of the junction left unmatched. The CDR3 region has the DNA TGCGCCAGCAGCTTGTCGGGACAGGTCTATGGCTACACCTTC. Protein product: CASSLSGQVYGYTF.

CDR3 sequence: CASSRGRAGLVDTQYF. The CDR3 DNA reads TGTGCCAGCAGTAGGGGACGAGCGGGATTAGTAGATACGCAGTATTTT. The rearrangement uses TRBV6-5 and TRBJ2-3; 7 nucleotides align to TRBD2. This CDR3 comprises 16 residues. J was trimmed by 5 bases and V by 5 bases; bases with no gene match: 13. The germline V gene has CDR1 MNHEY and CDR2 SVGAGI.

The gene calls are TRBV28 and TRBJ1-6; D remains unclear. Trimming took off 1 base at V and 9 bases at J, with 16 bases between the two ends. The CDR3 runs 16 residues. Germline CDR1 is MDHEN and CDR2 is SYDVKM. The CDR3 region has the DNA TGTGCCAGCAGTTTATCTGGTCCACGTAGCCTTTCACCCCTCCACTTT. Translation gives CASSLSGPRSLSPLHF.

Notes on this clonotype: Mismatch with germline at one junction end may stem from a read error. The genes are TRBV7-2 and TRBJ1-2; possibly TRBD1 for D (5 bases). Germline V gene data show CDR1 as SGHTA and CDR2 as FQGNSA. The CDR3 is 13 amino acids. The DNA of the CDR3 is TGCGCCAGCAGCCCGGGACTGAGATATGGCTACACCTTC. Protein: CASSPGLRYGYTF.